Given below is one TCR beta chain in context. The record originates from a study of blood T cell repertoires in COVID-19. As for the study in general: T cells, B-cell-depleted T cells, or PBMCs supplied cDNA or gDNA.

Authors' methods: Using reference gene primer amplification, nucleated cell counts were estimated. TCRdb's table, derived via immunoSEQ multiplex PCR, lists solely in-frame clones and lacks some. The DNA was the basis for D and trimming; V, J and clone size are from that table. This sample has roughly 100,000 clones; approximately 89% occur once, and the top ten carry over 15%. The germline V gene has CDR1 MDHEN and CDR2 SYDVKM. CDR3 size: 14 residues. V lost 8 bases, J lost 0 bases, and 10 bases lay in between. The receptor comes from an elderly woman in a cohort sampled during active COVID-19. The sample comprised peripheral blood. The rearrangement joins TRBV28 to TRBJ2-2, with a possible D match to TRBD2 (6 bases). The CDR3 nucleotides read TGTGCCAGCGGGGGACTCACGAACACCGGGGAGCTGTTTTTT. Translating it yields CASGGLTNTGELFF.